Reported below is one TCR beta chain. Its antigen is not identified. These data belong to a study of cytomegalovirus exposure and HLA in healthy donors. Broader study findings: The authors enumerated 150 to 200 TCR beta chains as linked to cytomegalovirus.

The PCR employed 60 Vbeta primers together with 13 Jbeta primers. This table comes from immunoSEQ multiplex PCR, and its TCRdb copy is limited to in-frame clones, with some not included. The sample holds 95,000 to 100,000 clones; roughly four fifths are singletons and the top ten take under 20%. V shed 3 bases, J shed 2 bases, and the junction held 4 bases outside the gene matches. The CDR3 is 13 residues long. Germline CDR1 reads SQVTM; CDR2 reads ANQGSEA. This chain links TRBV29-1 with TRBJ2-7, with 7 nucleotides matching TRBD1. The source is a woman aged 55-75 years in good health and CMV-seropositive. The sample comprised PBMCs. The CDR3 protein is CSVENRGTYEQYF. Here the CDR3 DNA reads TGCAGCGTTGAGAACAGGGGCACCTACGAGCAGTACTTC.